A selection of T cell receptor beta chains follows, all from one sample in a study of graft-versus-host responses after intestinal transplantation. Repertoires were generated with immunoSEQ multiplex PCR, while TCRdb's copy carries only in-frame clones and drops some. The sample contains roughly 5,200 clones, about 32% of which appear only once. Specimen: alloreactive CD8+ T cells from a mixed lymphocyte reaction culture, collected before intestinal transplant. Source of these receptors: a human patient who received an intestinal transplant. Both conserved end residues are part of each CDR3. D genes are given only for firm matches. Only some rows state a clone size, as once, few, many or a class for expanded clones.

TRBV2	TRBD2	medium-sized	TRBJ2-7	CASSEATSTYEQYF	TGTGCCAGCAGTGAAGCGACTAGCACCTACGAGCAGTACTTC
TRBV6-6	TRBD2	.	TRBJ2-3	CASSPSGNPPDTQYF	TGTGCCAGCAGTCCTAGCGGGAACCCCCCCGATACGCAGTATTTT
TRBV5-6	.	.	TRBJ2-1	CASSLLVHRSSNEQFF	TGTGCCAGCAGCTTGCTAGTACATAGAAGTAGCAATGAGCAGTTCTTC
TRBV6-6	TRBD2	few	TRBJ2-1	CASSYGLAGYNEQFF	TGTGCCAGCAGTTACGGGCTAGCGGGCTACAATGAGCAGTTCTTC
TRBV6-4	.	.	TRBJ2-1	CASVVSGHNEQFF	TGTGCCAGCGTCGTTAGCGGCCACAATGAGCAGTTCTTC
TRBV18	TRBD1	.	TRBJ2-6	CASSRQGAGANVLTF	TGTGCCAGCTCACGTCAGGGGGCTGGGGCCAACGTCCTGACTTTC
TRBV5-1	TRBD2	.	TRBJ2-1	CASSSGTSGGGYNEQFF	TGCGCCAGCAGCTCCGGGACTAGCGGGGGTGGGTACAATGAGCAGTTCTTC
TRBV7-2	TRBD1	few	TRBJ2-7	CASSWGQGLGYEQYF	TGTGCCAGCAGCTGGGGACAGGGGCTAGGTTACGAGCAGTACTTC
TRBV11-2	.	few	TRBJ2-4	CASSTSQRGAKNIQYF	TGTGCCAGCAGCACAAGTCAACGGGGAGCCAAAAACATTCAGTACTTC
TRBV29-1	TRBD1	few	TRBJ1-2	CSAGTGARVDYGYTF	TGCAGCGCAGGGACAGGGGCCCGGGTTGACTATGGCTACACCTTC
TRBV30	.	.	TRBJ2-1	CAWSSEGTDNEQFF	TGTGCCTGGAGTTCGGAGGGCACTGACAATGAGCAGTTCTTC
TRBV4-3	TRBD1	.	TRBJ2-7	CASSQGTGVGEQYF	TGCGCCAGCAGCCAAGGGACAGGGGTGGGCGAGCAGTACTTC
TRBV18	.	medium-sized	TRBJ2-7	CASRPTTTYEQYF	TGTGCCAGCCGACCTACGACAACCTACGAGCAGTACTTC
TRBV6-1	TRBD1	once	TRBJ2-2	CASSAPDRSLLELFF	TGTGCCAGCAGTGCTCCGGACAGGTCGCTACTCGAGCTGTTTTTT
TRBV28	.	.	TRBJ2-7	CASSFYPYGQYF	TGTGCCAGCAGTTTCTATCCCTACGGGCAGTACTTC
TRBV2	.	.	TRBJ2-7	CASSEGAAPYEQYF	TGTGCCAGCAGTGAAGGGGCAGCTCCCTACGAGCAGTACTTC
TRBV18	.	.	TRBJ2-6	CASSPISESLPANVLTF	TGTGCCAGCTCACCAATTTCTGAGTCCCTTCCAGCCAACGTCCTGACTTTC
TRBV27	.	.	TRBJ2-3	CASSLAWSIKDTQYF	TGTGCCAGCAGTTTAGCTTGGAGTATAAAAGATACGCAGTATTTT
TRBV13	.	.	TRBJ2-3	CASSLETTKPSTDTQYF	TGTGCCAGCAGCTTAGAGACTACCAAGCCCAGCACAGATACGCAGTATTTT
TRBV4-1	.	medium-sized	TRBJ1-2	CASSQGGTVNNYGYTF	TGCGCCAGCAGCCAAGGGGGCACAGTTAATAACTATGGCTACACCTTC
TRBV27	.	few	TRBJ2-3	CASSFLGTDTQYF	TGTGCCAGCAGTTTCCTTGGCACAGATACGCAGTATTTT
TRBV7-2	TRBD1	.	TRBJ2-7	CASSLAAPPGTVDYEQYF	TGTGCCAGCAGCTTAGCCGCTCCCCCCGGGACAGTAGATTACGAGCAGTACTTC
TRBV7-2	.	.	TRBJ1-1	CASSLATGTPNTEAFF	TGTGCCAGCAGCTTAGCTACCGGGACACCGAACACTGAAGCTTTCTTT
TRBV19	TRBD1	.	TRBJ1-4	CASSPTQGAILGNEKLFF	TGTGCCAGTAGCCCAACACAGGGGGCGATTCTCGGTAATGAAAAACTGTTTTTT
TRBV4-2	.	few	TRBJ2-7	CASSQALYREQYF	TGTGCCAGCAGCCAAGCCCTATATCGGGAGCAGTACTTC
TRBV7-8	TRBD1	.	TRBJ2-7	CASSLVGYFRQGLGEQYF	TGTGCCAGCAGCTTAGTAGGGTATTTTAGACAGGGTTTAGGCGAGCAGTACTTC
TRBV27	TRBD2	few	TRBJ2-7	CASSDLRGVLSYEQYF	TGTGCCAGCAGTGACCTGCGGGGGGTACTCTCCTACGAGCAGTACTTC
TRBV27	.	.	TRBJ2-7	CASSQAAYYEQYF	TGTGCCAGCAGTCAAGCGGCTTACTACGAGCAGTACTTC
TRBV27	TRBD2	few	TRBJ2-7	CASGRGAYEQYF	TGTGCCAGCGGACGGGGGGCCTACGAGCAGTACTTC
TRBV6-4	TRBD2	.	TRBJ2-2	CASRREGLGTGELFF	TGTGCCAGCAGACGGGAGGGTTTAGGCACCGGGGAGCTGTTTTTT
TRBV27	TRBD2	.	TRBJ2-1	CASSDAGTSWGNEQFF	TGTGCCAGCAGTGACGCCGGGACTAGCTGGGGCAATGAGCAGTTCTTC
TRBV7-9	.	.	TRBJ2-7	CASSSGVSYEQYF	TGTGCTAGCAGCTCGGGGGTCTCCTACGAGCAGTACTTC
TRBV27	TRBD1	few	TRBJ2-7	CASSTGTGGNEQYF	TGTGCCAGCAGCACCGGGACAGGGGGCAACGAGCAGTACTTC
TRBV4-1	TRBD1	.	TRBJ2-7	CASSQGPGQGATYEQYF	TGCGCCAGCAGCCAAGGGCCGGGACAGGGGGCCACCTACGAGCAGTACTTC
TRBV5-8	.	.	TRBJ1-1	CASSWGPELAEAFF	TGTGCCAGCAGCTGGGGCCCGGAATTGGCTGAAGCTTTCTTT
TRBV2	.	few	TRBJ2-7	CASRGGFSYEQYF	TGTGCCAGCAGGGGGGGTTTTTCCTACGAGCAGTACTTC
TRBV5-1	.	.	TRBJ1-5	CASSPQSGYNQPQHF	TGCGCCAGCAGCCCCCAGTCAGGGTACAATCAGCCCCAGCATTTT
TRBV4-1	TRBD2	few	TRBJ2-1	CASSPGLMGHNEQFF	TGCGCCAGCAGCCCGGGACTAATGGGGCACAATGAGCAGTTCTTC
TRBV6-1	.	few	TRBJ2-5	CASSLGVLIQETQYF	TGTGCCAGCAGTCTCGGGGTCCTCATCCAAGAGACCCAGTACTTC
TRBV13	.	.	TRBJ2-2	CASSPSGLGRSGELFF	TGTGCCAGCAGCCCGAGTGGTCTAGGGAGGTCCGGGGAGCTGTTTTTT
TRBV5-4	.	.	TRBJ1-1	CASSLTRHGWSLNTEAFF	TGTGCCAGCAGCTTGACGAGACACGGCTGGTCGTTGAACACTGAAGCTTTCTTT
TRBV9	TRBD1	.	TRBJ2-7	CASSSQPDRLGEQYF	TGTGCCAGCAGCAGTCAGCCGGACAGGCTAGGGGAGCAGTACTTC
TRBV27	TRBD1	few	TRBJ1-2	CASSPRQGTFNYGYTF	TGTGCCAGCAGTCCCCGACAGGGGACCTTCAACTATGGCTACACCTTC
TRBV19	TRBD2	medium-sized	TRBJ2-7	CASSMAGDTFYEQYF	TGTGCCAGTAGTATGGCGGGAGATACTTTTTACGAGCAGTACTTC
TRBV30	.	few	TRBJ2-7	CAWEPTELSYEQYF	TGTGCCTGGGAGCCCACGGAGTTATCCTACGAGCAGTACTTC
TRBV5-1	TRBD2	.	TRBJ2-3	CASSLPGGAGDTQYF	TGCGCCAGCAGCTTGCCGGGAGGGGCGGGAGATACGCAGTATTTT
TRBV4-1	.	few	TRBJ2-3	CASRPPRTDTQYF	TGCGCCAGCAGACCCCCTAGAACAGATACGCAGTATTTT
TRBV19	.	medium-sized	TRBJ2-7	CASSIRGADYEQYF	TGTGCCAGTAGTATTCGGGGGGCAGACTACGAGCAGTACTTC